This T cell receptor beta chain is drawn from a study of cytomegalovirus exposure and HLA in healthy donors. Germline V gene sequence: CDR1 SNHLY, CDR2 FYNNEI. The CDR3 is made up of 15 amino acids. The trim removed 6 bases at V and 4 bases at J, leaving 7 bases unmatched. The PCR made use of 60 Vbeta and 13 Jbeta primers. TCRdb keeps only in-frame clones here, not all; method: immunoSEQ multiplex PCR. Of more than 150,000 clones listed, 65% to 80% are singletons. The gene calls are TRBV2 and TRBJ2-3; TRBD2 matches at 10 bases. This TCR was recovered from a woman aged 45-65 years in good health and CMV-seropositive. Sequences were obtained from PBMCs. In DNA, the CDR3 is TGTGCCAGCAGGGGACTTGGGACTAGCGCAGATACGCAGTATTTT. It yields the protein CASRGLGTSADTQYF.